Listed below are T cell receptor beta chains from one sample, sequenced in a study of T cells in Graves' hyperthyroidism and ophthalmopathy. MiXCR was run by TCRdb on the multiplex PCR reads, yielding one entry per CDR3 protein. Among 550,000 to 800,000 distinct CDR3 sequences listed, about 18% were seen once. The sample comprised blood. The receptor set was obtained from a man aged 50 or older with Graves' hyperthyroidism. Each CDR3 is given with its conserved first and last residue. Each record gives: D gene, J gene, clone size, V gene, CDR3 DNA, CDR3 protein. A D gene is named only where the DNA matches it firmly. Expanded clones get a size class; other rows say once, few or many, or leave the size out.

>TRBD2|TRBJ2-2|few|TRBV9
TGTGCCAGCAGCGTAGGTAGCGCGGGAGGATATACCGGGGAGCTGTTTTTT
CASSVGSAGGYTGELFF
>-|TRBJ2-5|many|TRBV20-1
TGCAGTGCTGGTTGGGGGTACCAAGAGACCCAGTACTTC
CSAGWGYQETQYF
>-|TRBJ1-6|many|TRBV7-2
TGTGCCAGCAGCCGATCCGGGACGGTGAATTCACCCCTCCACTTT
CASSRSGTVNSPLHF
>-|TRBJ1-1|once|TRBV13
TGTGCCAGCAGGATGCGGGGGGGGCTGAACACTGAAGCTTTCTTT
CASRMRGGLNTEAFF
>TRBD1|TRBJ2-7|many|TRBV20-1
TGCAGTGCCCCCCGACAGGGATCGGCTCGGGAGCAGTACTTC
CSAPRQGSAREQYF
>-|TRBJ2-5|-|TRBV18
TGTGCCAGCTCACGGCCAGGACAAGAGACCCAGTACTTC
CASSRPGQETQYF
>TRBD2|TRBJ2-7|many|TRBV12-3/TRBV12-4
TGTGCCAGCAGTATAGGGACTAGCGAGGCCTACGAGCAGTACTTC
CASSIGTSEAYEQYF
>TRBD2|TRBJ2-3|many|TRBV20-1
TGCAGTGCGCCGCCAGCGGGAGGGCCCCGGGGCACAGATACGCAGTATTTT
CSAPPAGGPRGTDTQYF
>-|TRBJ2-1|few|TRBV4-3
TGCGCCAGCAGCCAAGAGGATAGCGGGACAGATGAGCAGTTCTTC
CASSQEDSGTDEQFF
>TRBD1|TRBJ2-5|once|TRBV10-1
TGCGCCAGCAGTGGAGACAGGGGTGGGGAGACCCAGTACTTC
CASSGDRGGETQYF
>TRBD2|TRBJ2-7|-|TRBV4-3
TGCGCCAGCAGCCAAGATTTGACTAGCTCTGGGGAGCAGTACTTC
CASSQDLTSSGEQYF
>TRBD1|TRBJ2-2|many|TRBV27
TGTGCCAGCAGTGCCAGGGGGTCTGGCACCGGGGAGCTGTTTTTT
CASSARGSGTGELFF
>TRBD2|TRBJ2-5|many|TRBV7-6
TGTGCCAGCAGCACGGGACTAGCGGGGGGAGAGACCCAGTACTTC
CASSTGLAGGETQYF
>-|TRBJ2-2|-|TRBV14
TGTGCCAGCAGCCAAGCTCACTGGGAGGAGAACACCGGGGAGCTGTTTTTT
CASSQAHWEENTGELFF
>-|TRBJ1-5|few|TRBV7-8
TGTGCCAGCAGCTTAGTAAGGAGGAGCAATCAGCCCCAGCATTTT
CASSLVRRSNQPQHF
>TRBD2|TRBJ2-2|-|TRBV3-1
TGTGCCAGCAGCCACATAACTAGCGGCCCAGGTACCGGGGAGCTGTTTTTT
CASSHITSGPGTGELFF
>TRBD1|TRBJ2-7|many|TRBV12-3/TRBV12-4
TGTGCCAGCAGTTTTGGGGACAGGGGCCTTTGGGAGCAGTACTTC
CASSFGDRGLWEQYF
>TRBD2|TRBJ2-5|-|TRBV6-1
TGTGCCAGCAGTGACCCGACTAGCGCCCAAGAGACCCAGTACTTC
CASSDPTSAQETQYF
>-|TRBJ2-2|many|TRBV11-1
TGTGCCAGCATGGGGGCGGGGAACACCGGGGAGCTGTTTTTT
CASMGAGNTGELFF
>-|TRBJ2-3|-|TRBV4-2
TGTGCCAGCAGCCAAGAGATCCGGGATACGCAGTATTTT
CASSQEIRDTQYF
>TRBD2|TRBJ2-2|many|TRBV5-6
TGTGCCAGCAGCTTGGGACTAGCGGGAGGAATCGGCACCGGGGAGCTGTTTTTT
CASSLGLAGGIGTGELFF
>-|TRBJ1-4|-|TRBV20-1
TGCAGTTCAGTGGGGGTTGTAACTAATGAAAAACTGTTTTTT
CSSVGVVTNEKLFF
>-|TRBJ2-7|once|TRBV6-5
TGTGCCAGCAATTACTCCCGGGGGGCCTCCTACGAGCAGTACTTC
CASNYSRGASYEQYF
>TRBD2|TRBJ2-7|few|TRBV5-6
TGTGCCAGCAGCGGGCGTCGGGGAGGGGTGGCATACGAGCAGTACTTC
CASSGRRGGVAYEQYF
>-|TRBJ1-1|-|TRBV6-2/TRBV6-3
TGTGCCAGCATCGACACGATGAACACTGAAGCTTTCTTT
CASIDTMNTEAFF
>-|TRBJ1-6|few|TRBV30
TGTGCCTGGCCTCAGGCCCCAATCAGGGGTCGATATAATTCACCCCTCCACTTT
CAWPQAPIRGRYNSPLHF
>TRBD1|TRBJ2-3|many|TRBV2
TGTGCCAGCGCATTCGACAGGGGGCTGACAGATACGCAGTATTTT
CASAFDRGLTDTQYF
>-|TRBJ2-1|few|TRBV7-2
TGTGCCAGCAGCTCTAGGTTGGGGCAGGCCAATGAGCAGTTCTTC
CASSSRLGQANEQFF
>-|TRBJ2-5|many|TRBV7-9
TGTGCCAGCAGCTTAGGTCGACAGCTTCTCTACCAAGAGACCCAGTACTTC
CASSLGRQLLYQETQYF
>TRBD2|TRBJ2-3|many|TRBV7-8
TGTGCCAGCAGCGAGACTAGCGGGAGTGCAGATACGCAGTATTTT
CASSETSGSADTQYF
>-|TRBJ1-2|many|TRBV28
TGTGCCAGCAGCATGGATGGCTACACCTTC
CASSMDGYTF
>TRBD1|TRBJ1-1|-|TRBV28
TGTGCCAGCAGTCCGGACAGGGGACGGGACACTGAAGCTTTCTTT
CASSPDRGRDTEAFF
>TRBD1|TRBJ2-3|many|TRBV28
TGTGCCAGCAGTGCCCGGGACAGGGACGCAGATACGCAGTATTTT
CASSARDRDADTQYF
>-|TRBJ2-1|many|TRBV30
TGTGCCTGGACTGTGGAGAGGGCCCGGGATGAGCAGTTCTTC
CAWTVERARDEQFF
>TRBD1|TRBJ1-2|-|TRBV7-9
TGTGCCATAGGACAGGGTCATGGCTACACCTTC
CAIGQGHGYTF
>-|TRBJ2-1|many|TRBV5-1
TGCGCCAGCAGCGTGGACGGGCCTTCCTACAATGAGCAGTTCTTC
CASSVDGPSYNEQFF
>-|TRBJ1-2|-|TRBV7-9
TGTGCCAGCAGCTTAGTGGTCAGTTTCAACTATGGCTACACCTTC
CASSLVVSFNYGYTF
>TRBD1|TRBJ1-5|few|TRBV30
TGTGCCTGGAGTGCAGACAGGGCTAGGCCCCAGCATTTT
CAWSADRARPQHF
>-|TRBJ2-7|-|TRBV18
TGTGCCAGCTCACCACCGAGTCGACAGTACGAGCAGTACTTC
CASSPPSRQYEQYF
>-|TRBJ2-7|-|TRBV11-2
TGTGCCAGCAGCTTAGATCGGCAGCGCGAGCAGTACTTC
CASSLDRQREQYF
>TRBD2|TRBJ2-5|few|TRBV7-9
TGTGCCAGCAGCCGGAGACAGGGGACTAGCGGGAGTATACGCGAGACCCAGTACTTC
CASSRRQGTSGSIRETQYF
>-|TRBJ2-5|-|TRBV2
TGTGCCAGCGGCTTACCTAGCGGCAGGGGGGAGACCCAGTACTTC
CASGLPSGRGETQYF
>-|TRBJ1-1|many|TRBV13
TGTGCCAGCAGCTTAGAAGGGGTCGGCACTGAAGCTTTCTTT
CASSLEGVGTEAFF
>TRBD1|TRBJ1-5|-|TRBV6-1
TGTGCCAGTATCGGACAGGGGGCGCGGCAGCCCCAGCATTTT
CASIGQGARQPQHF
>-|TRBJ2-7|many|TRBV7-6
TGTGCCAGCAGCTTAAGGAACGAGCAGTACTTC
CASSLRNEQYF
>-|TRBJ2-3|-|TRBV30
TGTGCCTGGAGGCTGGCGGGATGGAGAATTAGCACAGATACGCAGTATTTT
CAWRLAGWRISTDTQYF
>-|TRBJ2-5|many|TRBV11-3
TGTGCCAGCAGCTTAGGCGGCGGAGGGGCGGGCGAGACCCAGTACTTC
CASSLGGGGAGETQYF
>TRBD1|TRBJ1-1|few|TRBV3-1
TGTGCCAGCAGCCACCCTCCGGGACAGGGGGCCATGAACACTGAAGCTTTCTTT
CASSHPPGQGAMNTEAFF
>-|TRBJ1-5|few|TRBV19
TGTGCCAGTAGAGTAGTTGGAGGCAATCAGCCCCAGCATTTT
CASRVVGGNQPQHF
>-|TRBJ2-7|many|TRBV20-1
TGCAGTGCTAGGCCTTGGGGCGAGTACTACGAGCAGTACTTC
CSARPWGEYYEQYF
>TRBD1|TRBJ2-7|-|TRBV18
TGTGCCAGCTCACCGGACAGGGTGAGCAACGAGCAGTACTTC
CASSPDRVSNEQYF